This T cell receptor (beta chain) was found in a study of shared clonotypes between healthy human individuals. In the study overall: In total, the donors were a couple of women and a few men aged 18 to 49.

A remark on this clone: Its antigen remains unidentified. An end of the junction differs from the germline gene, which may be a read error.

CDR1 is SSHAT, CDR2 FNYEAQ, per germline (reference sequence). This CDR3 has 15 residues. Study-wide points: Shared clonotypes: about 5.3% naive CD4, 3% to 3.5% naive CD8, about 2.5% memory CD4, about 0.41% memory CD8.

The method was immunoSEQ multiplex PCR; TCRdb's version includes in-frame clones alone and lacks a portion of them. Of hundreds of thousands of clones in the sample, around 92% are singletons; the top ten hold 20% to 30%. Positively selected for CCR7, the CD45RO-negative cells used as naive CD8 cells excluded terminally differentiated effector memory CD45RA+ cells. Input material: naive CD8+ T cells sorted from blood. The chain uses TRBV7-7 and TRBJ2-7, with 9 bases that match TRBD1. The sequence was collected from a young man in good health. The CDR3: CASSLAAGTGSEQYF. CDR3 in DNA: TGTGCTAGCAGCTTAGCCGCCGGGACAGGGTCCGAGCAGTACTTC.